This T cell receptor beta chain was obtained from a study of shared clonotypes between healthy human individuals. Study-level background: Three men and a couple of women, aged 18 to 49, were donors.

The replicate PCRs on unsorted PBMC were given 250 to 300 ng DNA, which is 25,000 to 30,000 T cell genomes. This table comes from immunoSEQ multiplex PCR, and its TCRdb copy is limited to in-frame clones, with some not included. The sample includes fewer than 600,000 clones, approximately 77% of them seen just once. Concerning this clone itself: Its antigen is unknown.

This CDR3 is 11 amino acids long. V gave up 7 bases and J gave up 8 bases; unmatched junction bases: 7. Germline CDR1 reads SQVTM; CDR2 reads ANQGSEA. Findings and caveats of the study: Measured sharing among donors was expected to vary with sequencing depth. In having few donors, the study represented limited genetic and exposure-history diversity.

Sample: PBMCs. The sequence was obtained from a woman between 40 and 50 years old in good health. Some clones in this sample may be carry-over from other donors' samples. This sequence joins TRBV29-1 and TRBJ2-5, with 7 bases lining up with TRBD2. The CDR3 DNA sequence: TGCAGCGGACGACTAGCCCGAACCCAGTACTTC. This encodes CSGRLARTQYF.